This T cell receptor beta chain was identified in a study of human T cells and chemical hapten exposure. About the research overall: The use of 2% DPC on around 2 cm by around 2 cm of upper inner arm skin constituted sensitization.

The time point denotes: patch test 2, 6 weeks after DPC sensitization. Indicated treatment: therapeutic diphenylcyclopropenone sensitization with weekly scalp DPC. Every donor had alopecia and was 18 to 70 years old; all were suitable for DPC. V was pared by 6 bases and J by 5 bases, with 16 bases of the junction left unmatched. The CDR3 totals 19 residues. CDR1 and CDR2 (germline): MNHEY, SVGEGT. This clonotype has at least ten counts. Attachment of unique molecular identifiers to individual cDNA molecules was performed in the library. Authors' data handling: Samples ranged from roughly 23,224 to 700,000 TCRs, with a median of roughly 96,000. TCRdb independently ran MiXCR on the RACE reads; one entry per CDR3 protein. TCRdb, rather than the study authors, made the V and J calls. The sample has about 40,000 distinct CDR3 sequences; around 3% are singletons.

The clonotype comes from a man aged 35 to 55 with alopecia areata. Some clones in this sample may be carry-over from other donors' samples. The genes are TRBV6-2 or TRBV6-3 and TRBJ2-2; 12 bases map to TRBD2. The input for sequencing was whole blood, taken in connection with sensitization to the hapten diphenylcyclopropenone (DPC). This CDR3 reads CASSPTPLSTSGRTGELFF. DNA for the CDR3: TGTGCCAGCAGCCCAACCCCCCTTTCGACTAGCGGGAGAACCGGGGAGCTGTTTTTT.